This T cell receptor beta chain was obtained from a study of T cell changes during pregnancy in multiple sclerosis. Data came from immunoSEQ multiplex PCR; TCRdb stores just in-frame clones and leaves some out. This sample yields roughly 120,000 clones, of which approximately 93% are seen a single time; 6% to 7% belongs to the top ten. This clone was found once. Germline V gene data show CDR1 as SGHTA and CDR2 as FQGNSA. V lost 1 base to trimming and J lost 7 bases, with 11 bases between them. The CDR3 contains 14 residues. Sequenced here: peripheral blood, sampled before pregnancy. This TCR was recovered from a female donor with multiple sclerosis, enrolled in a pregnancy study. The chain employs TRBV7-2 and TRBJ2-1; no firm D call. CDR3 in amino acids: CASSLGGLSNEQFF. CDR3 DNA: TGTGCCAGCAGCTTAGGAGGTTTGAGTAATGAGCAGTTCTTC. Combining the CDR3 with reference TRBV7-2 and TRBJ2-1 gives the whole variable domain GAGVSQSPSNKVTEKGKDVELRCDPISGHTALYWYRQSLGQGLEFLIYFQGNSAPDKSGLPSDRFSAERTGGSVSTLTIQRTQQEDSAVYLCASSLGGLSNEQFFGPGTRLTVL.